This T cell receptor (beta chain) was recovered during a study of cytomegalovirus exposure and HLA in healthy donors. General observations from the study: According to a subsequent analysis, TCR clusters identified in the first cohort showed a tendency to co-occur across the 110 or so validation repertoires.

The length of the CDR3 is 14 residues. CDR1 and CDR2 (germline): MNHNY, SVGAGI (reference sequence). The V end lost 8 bases, the J end lost 4 bases, and 15 bases lay between the germline ends. The data were produced by immunoSEQ multiplex PCR, yet TCRdb's version contains in-frame clones alone and is incomplete. The table has more than 95,000 clones, roughly nine tenths seen once. For this clone: The antigen remains undetermined.

This sequence originates from a woman between 18 and 30 years old in good health and CMV-seronegative. Sequenced material: PBMCs. The chain links TRBV6-6 to TRBJ2-1; tentative D call: TRBD2 (6 bases). The CDR3 bases are TGTGCCAGCGGAGGGGCTAGCTGGTACAATGAGCAGTTCTTC. It is translated as CASGGASWYNEQFF.